One and the same sample provided the 18 T cell receptor beta chains below, sequenced in a study of early T cells in non-severe SARS-CoV-2 infection (dated by TCRdb to the early 2020s). Library prep was done by 5' RACE. TCRdb shows the sequencer as NextSeq 500. TCRdb reran the public reads through fastp at Q25 and MiXCR, keeping productive beta chains. Each record represents a unique CDR3 protein, reported with the most common genes and DNA among its rows. The sample table records over 85,000 distinct CDR3 sequences; less than 15% of these occur just once. The ten largest account for approximately 6% of the sample. Sequencing input: whole blood. The receptors were sampled from an adult who was a healthcare worker with PCR-confirmed SARS-CoV-2 infection or an uninfected control (not recorded which).

V gene TRBV21-1 combines with J gene TRBJ1-5; the D segment call TRBD1 is taken from the table without a DNA check. TRBV21-1 is a pseudogene. This CDR3 region has 16 residues. The CDR3 DNA is TGTGCCAGCAGCAAAGTCCCCCCGACAGGGAATCAGCCCCAGCATTTT. This gives the protein CASSKVPPTGNQPQHF.

There are many counts of this clonotype. The J gene is TRBJ1-4, the V gene TRBV19, with D unresolved. The length of the CDR3 is 18 residues. CDR1 is LNHDA and CDR2 is SQIVND in the germline V gene (reference sequence). V was cut by 4 bases and J by 0 bases, with 18 bases left in between. The CDR3 region has the DNA TGTGCCAGTAGTAGGCGGACCCCAACACCTGCAACTAATGAAAAACTGTTTTTT. Translating it yields CASSRRTPTPATNEKLFF.

The rearrangement joins TRBV20-1 to TRBJ1-5, with D tentatively TRBD1 (5 bases). V shed 3 bases and J shed 4 bases, with 13 bases lying between them. The CDR3 spans 14 residues. Per the germline V gene, CDR1 is DFQATT and CDR2 is SNEGSKA (reference sequence). The CDR3, as DNA: TGCAGTGCTAGGGTAACCGGGGGAAATCAGCCCCAGCATTTT. This translates into CSARVTGGNQPQHF.

Many counts were recorded for this clonotype. This chain joins TRBV11-2 and TRBJ2-7; TRBD1 agrees at 11 bases. Trimming at V came to 2 bases and at J to 2 bases, leaving 8 bases not matched to a gene. CDR1 and CDR2 (germline): SGHAT, FQNNGV. CDR3 length: 17 amino acids. The CDR3 reads CASSLFHPGQGAYEQYF. The CDR3 coding sequence is TGTGCCAGCAGCTTATTCCACCCGGGACAGGGGGCCTACGAGCAGTACTTC.

This clonotype was detected ten times or more. The V gene is TRBV7-6, the J gene TRBJ2-1, with 13 bases that match TRBD2. The length of the CDR3 is 15 residues. Looked up from germline, CDR1 is SGHVS and CDR2 is FNYEAQ. The V and J ends lost 7 bases and 4 bases, in that order; junction bases with no gene match: 4. The DNA for the CDR3 is TGTGCCAGCAAACTAGCGGGAGGGCCTTACAATGAGCAGTTCTTC. Residues: CASKLAGGPYNEQFF.

The chain is built from TRBV29-1 and TRBJ2-1; 7 bases are shared with TRBD2. The germline CDR1 and CDR2 sequences are SQVTM and ANQGSEA. V was clipped by 4 bases and J by 9 bases; unmatched bases: 9. The CDR3 length is 13 residues. CDR3 sequence (DNA): TGCAGCGTTGTGGAGGGAGGGCCAGGTGAGCAGTTCTTC. It translates to CSVVEGGPGEQFF.

This clonotype turned up a few times. The chain couples TRBV12-3 or TRBV12-4 to TRBJ1-2; D possibly corresponds to TRBD1 (6 bases). CDR3 size: 12 residues. Deletions cut 3 bases from V and 8 bases from J, with 10 bases between. CDR3 coding DNA: TGTGCCAGCAGTTTCAACAGGGAAGGCTACACCTTC. Protein sequence: CASSFNREGYTF.

This clonotype was recorded at least ten times. The chain uses TRBV5-1 and TRBJ2-2; D is tentatively TRBD1 or TRBD2 (7 bases each). The germline V gene has CDR1 SGHRS and CDR2 YFSETQ. CDR3 length: 15 residues. V lost 3 bases, J lost 5 bases, and 14 bases lay in between. CDR3 amino acids: CASSYGGTETGELFF. The CDR3 DNA is TGCGCCAGCAGCTACGGGGGGACAGAGACCGGGGAGCTGTTTTTT.

The sample holds many counts of this clonotype. The V gene is TRBV20-1, the J gene TRBJ2-4, with D hard to call. This CDR3 comprises 12 residues. With 7 bases removed from V and 1 base from J, the gap between germline ends came to 8 bases. Germline-derived CDR1 and CDR2 are DFQATT and SNEGSKA (reference sequence). CDR3: CSVGSAKNIQYF. In nucleotides, the CDR3 is TGCAGTGTGGGGTCTGCCAAAAACATTCAGTACTTC.

V and J are TRBV7-9 and TRBJ2-5; TRBD2 aligns across 13 bases. The V gene end was trimmed by 5 bases and the J gene end by 5 bases; junction bases not matched to a gene: 2. From germline, CDR1 is SEHNR and CDR2 FQNEAQ (reference sequence). CDR3 length: 14 residues. CDR3 amino acids: CASSRTSGSETQYF. The CDR3 DNA reads TGTGCCAGCAGCCGGACTAGCGGGAGCGAGACCCAGTACTTC.

J is TRBJ2-1 and V is TRBV24-1; D tentatively fits TRBD1 or TRBD2 (5 bases each). The germline V gene encodes CDR1 KGHDR and CDR2 SFDVKD. Trimming shortened V by 1 base and J by 0 bases, and 9 bases separated the two germline ends. CDR3 length equals 16 residues. The CDR3 here is CATSDFGGRSYNEQFF. For the CDR3, the DNA is TGTGCCACCAGTGATTTTGGGGGACGCTCCTACAATGAGCAGTTCTTC.

This clonotype was picked up a small number of times. The rearrangement joins TRBV6-5 to TRBJ2-5; 9 nucleotides match TRBD2. This CDR3 has 17 residues. CDR1 is MNHEY, CDR2 SVGAGI, per germline. Trimming at V came to 6 bases and at J to 4 bases, leaving 15 bases not matched to a gene. The CDR3 DNA sequence: TGTGCCAGCAGGGGGGACCAAGCGGGAGGAGTAGGAGAGACCCAGTACTTC. This sequence encodes CASRGDQAGGVGETQYF.

The gene calls are TRBV11-2 and TRBJ2-4; 7 positions match TRBD2. This CDR3 spans 17 amino acids. From germline, CDR1 is SGHAT and CDR2 FQNNGV. V shed 3 bases, J shed 3 bases, and the junction held 11 bases outside the gene matches. CDR3: CASSFFSGRDLKNIQYF. CDR3 bases: TGTGCCAGCAGCTTTTTTAGTGGGAGGGACCTCAAAAACATTCAGTACTTC.

This clonotype has only a few counts. The gene calls are TRBV7-9 and TRBJ2-7, with D perhaps being TRBD1 or TRBD2 (5 bases each). From germline, CDR1 is SEHNR and CDR2 FQNEAQ (reference sequence). Trimming left V 3 bases short and J 3 bases short, with 15 bases between. The CDR3 totals 15 residues. CDR3 loop: CASSFPHGAFYEQYF. The CDR3 coding sequence is TGTGCCAGCAGCTTTCCTCACGGGGCATTCTACGAGCAGTACTTC.

The V call is TRBV29-1, the J call TRBJ2-4; D gene unclear. V dropped 7 bases and J dropped 9 bases, with 13 bases sitting between them. The CDR3 covers 11 residues. Germline CDR1 is SQVTM and CDR2 is ANQGSEA. CDR3 loop: CSGGWEVIQYF. The CDR3 nucleotides read TGCAGCGGGGGTTGGGAAGTCATTCAGTACTTC.

This chain joins TRBV6-5 and TRBJ1-3; D is unresolved. This CDR3 has 13 residues. V was trimmed by 9 bases and J by 4 bases, leaving 13 bases between them. Germline V gene sequence: CDR1 MNHEY, CDR2 SVGAGI. The CDR3 region has the DNA TGTGCCAGTTTTTTGACCCGGGGAAACACCATATATTTT. It is translated as CASFLTRGNTIYF.

This clonotype was detected ten times or more. The gene calls are TRBV6-5 and TRBJ2-5; D is uncertain. Germline CDR1 MNHEY, CDR2 SVGAGI. The V gene lost 6 bases and the J gene lost 2 bases, with 10 bases spanning the gap. This CDR3 region has 13 residues. The CDR3 DNA follows: TGTGCCAGCAGGAACAGATTTCAAGAGACCCAGTACTTC. Translating gives CASRNRFQETQYF.

The DNA for the CDR3 is TGTGCCAGCAGCTTACGCCTAGGGAACACTGAAGCTTTCTTT. Amino acid sequence: CASSLRLGNTEAFF. J is TRBJ1-1 and V is TRBV7-9; D gene unclear. There are 14 residues in the CDR3. V gave up 2 bases and J gave up 1 base, with 8 bases separating them. Looked up from germline, CDR1 is SEHNR and CDR2 is FQNEAQ (reference sequence).